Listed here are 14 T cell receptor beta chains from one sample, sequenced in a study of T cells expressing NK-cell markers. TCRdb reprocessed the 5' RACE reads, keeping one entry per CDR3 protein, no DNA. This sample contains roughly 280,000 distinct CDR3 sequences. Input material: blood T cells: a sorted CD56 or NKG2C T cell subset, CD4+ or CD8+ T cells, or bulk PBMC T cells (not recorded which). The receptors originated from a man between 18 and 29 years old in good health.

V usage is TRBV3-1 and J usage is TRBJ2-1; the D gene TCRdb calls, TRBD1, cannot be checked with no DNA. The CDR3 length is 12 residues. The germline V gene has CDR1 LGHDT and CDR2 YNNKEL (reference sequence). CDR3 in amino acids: CASSSYRGRVFF.

The CDR3: CSARADSSQETQYF. The rearrangement links TRBV20-1 to TRBJ2-5; the D call from TCRdb, TRBD1, cannot be confirmed without DNA. Germline V gene sequence: CDR1 DFQATT, CDR2 SNEGSKA (reference sequence). The length of the CDR3 is 14 residues.

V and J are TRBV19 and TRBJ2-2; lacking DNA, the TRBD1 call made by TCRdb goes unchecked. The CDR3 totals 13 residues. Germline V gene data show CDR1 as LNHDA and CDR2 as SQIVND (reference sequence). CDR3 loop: CASRGQFIGELFF.

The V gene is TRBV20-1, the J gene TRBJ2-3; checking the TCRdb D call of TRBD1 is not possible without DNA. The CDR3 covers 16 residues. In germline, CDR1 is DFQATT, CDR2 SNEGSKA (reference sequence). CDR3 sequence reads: CSASGTGGASTDTQYF.

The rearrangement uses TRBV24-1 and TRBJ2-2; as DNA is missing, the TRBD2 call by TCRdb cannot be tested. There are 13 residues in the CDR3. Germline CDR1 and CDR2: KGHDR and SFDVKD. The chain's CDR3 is CATRSPGPGELFF.

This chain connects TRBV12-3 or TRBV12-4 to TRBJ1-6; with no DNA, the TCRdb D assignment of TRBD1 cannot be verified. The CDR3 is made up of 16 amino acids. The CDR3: CASSPPWQGGGSPLHF.

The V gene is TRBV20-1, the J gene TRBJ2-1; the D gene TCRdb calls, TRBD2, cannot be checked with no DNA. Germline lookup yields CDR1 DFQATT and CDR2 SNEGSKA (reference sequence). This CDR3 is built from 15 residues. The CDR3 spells CSADPGLAGGVEQFF.

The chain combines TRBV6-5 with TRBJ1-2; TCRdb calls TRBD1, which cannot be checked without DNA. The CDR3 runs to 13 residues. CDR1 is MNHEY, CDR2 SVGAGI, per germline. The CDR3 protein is CASRNRQGEGYTF.

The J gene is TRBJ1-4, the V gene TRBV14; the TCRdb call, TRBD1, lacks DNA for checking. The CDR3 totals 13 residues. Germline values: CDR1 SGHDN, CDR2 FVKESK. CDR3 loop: CASRRQGGEKLFF.

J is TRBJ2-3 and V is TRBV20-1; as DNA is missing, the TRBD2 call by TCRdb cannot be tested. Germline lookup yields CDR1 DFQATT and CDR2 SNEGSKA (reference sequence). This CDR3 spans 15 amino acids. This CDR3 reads CSAPPRLAGTDTQYF.

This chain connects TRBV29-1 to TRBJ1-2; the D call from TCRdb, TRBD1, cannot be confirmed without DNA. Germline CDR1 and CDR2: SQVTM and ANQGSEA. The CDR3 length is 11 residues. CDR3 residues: CSVVGAAGYTF. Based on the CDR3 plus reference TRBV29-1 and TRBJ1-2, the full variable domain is SAVISQKPSRDICQRGTSLTIQCQVDSQVTMMFWYRQQPGQSLTLIATANQGSEATYESGFVIDKFPISRPNLTFSTLTVSNMSPEDSSIYLCSVVGAAGYTFGSGTRLTVV.

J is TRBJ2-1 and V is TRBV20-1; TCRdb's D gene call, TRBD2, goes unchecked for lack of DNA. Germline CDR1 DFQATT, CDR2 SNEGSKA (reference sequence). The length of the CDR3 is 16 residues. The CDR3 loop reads CSASTLRTSGNNEQFF.

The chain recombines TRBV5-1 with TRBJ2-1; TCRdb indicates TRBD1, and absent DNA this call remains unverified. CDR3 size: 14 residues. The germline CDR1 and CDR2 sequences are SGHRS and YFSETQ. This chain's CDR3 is CASSLGQPHNEQFF.

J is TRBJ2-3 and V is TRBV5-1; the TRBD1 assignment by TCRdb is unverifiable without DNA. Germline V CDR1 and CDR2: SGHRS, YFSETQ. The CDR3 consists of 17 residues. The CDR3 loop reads CASSSNPTGASTDTQYF.